This T cell receptor (beta chain) emerged from a study of shared clonotypes between healthy human individuals. CDR3 length equals 13 residues. The germline V gene has CDR1 MGHDK and CDR2 SYGVNS. The trim removed 3 bases at V and 7 bases at J, leaving 1 base unmatched. Some clones are missing from TCRdb's copy, which holds only in-frame ones; the method was immunoSEQ multiplex PCR. The sample includes under 120,000 clones, around 71% of them seen just once. The specimen was memory CD8+ T cells sorted from blood. The subset: CD45RO+ cells pooled with CCR7-negative TemRA cells. The receptor was isolated from a young woman in good health. The chain employs TRBV25-1 and TRBJ2-1, with 9 bases lining up with TRBD2. The CDR3 DNA reads as TGTGCCAGCAGTGAGCGGGAGGGGAATGAGCAGTTCTTC. Amino acid sequence: CASSEREGNEQFF.